This entry is about one T cell receptor beta chain. Its antigen is unknown. This record belongs to a study of OX40 agonist ivuxolimab in advanced cancers. Study background: Having had anti-PD-1, anti-PD-L1 or anti-CTLA-4 therapy before was allowed, and over 35% had some.

Assay: immunoSEQ multiplex PCR; the TCRdb copy retains only in-frame clones and omits some. This sample has approximately 66,000 clones, with 85% to 90% found just once. Autoimmune disease history or systemic immunosuppression led to patients being barred. J was trimmed by 2 bases and V by 3 bases; bases with no gene match: 2. This CDR3 comprises 14 residues. Looked up from germline, CDR1 is SGHKS and CDR2 is YYEKEE (reference sequence). Study-wide findings and caveats: Clonal expansion by week 6 occurred in CD4+ and CD8+ blood T cells (at 0.1 to 3.0 mg/kg).

The receptor was isolated from an adult with an advanced solid tumor such as melanoma, head and neck, liver or kidney cancer. Material: CD4+ or CD8+ T cells sorted from blood, obtained in a trial of the OX40 agonist ivuxolimab. The chain has TRBV5-5 and TRBJ1-5; 7 bases match TRBD1. The DNA of the CDR3 is TGTGCCAGCAGCTCCCAGGGGGGCAATCAGCCCCAGCATTTT. This translates into CASSSQGGNQPQHF.